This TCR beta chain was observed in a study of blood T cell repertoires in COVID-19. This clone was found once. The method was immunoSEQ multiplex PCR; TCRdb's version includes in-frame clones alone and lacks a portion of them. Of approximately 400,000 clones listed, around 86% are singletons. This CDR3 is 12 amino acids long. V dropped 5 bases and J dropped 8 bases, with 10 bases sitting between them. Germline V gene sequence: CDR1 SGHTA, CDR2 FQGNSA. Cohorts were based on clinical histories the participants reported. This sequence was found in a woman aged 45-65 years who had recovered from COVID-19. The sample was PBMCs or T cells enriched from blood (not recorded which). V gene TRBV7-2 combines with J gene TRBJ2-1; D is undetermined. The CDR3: CASSTTVHEQFF. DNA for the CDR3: TGTGCCAGCAGCACCACGGTCCATGAGCAGTTCTTC.